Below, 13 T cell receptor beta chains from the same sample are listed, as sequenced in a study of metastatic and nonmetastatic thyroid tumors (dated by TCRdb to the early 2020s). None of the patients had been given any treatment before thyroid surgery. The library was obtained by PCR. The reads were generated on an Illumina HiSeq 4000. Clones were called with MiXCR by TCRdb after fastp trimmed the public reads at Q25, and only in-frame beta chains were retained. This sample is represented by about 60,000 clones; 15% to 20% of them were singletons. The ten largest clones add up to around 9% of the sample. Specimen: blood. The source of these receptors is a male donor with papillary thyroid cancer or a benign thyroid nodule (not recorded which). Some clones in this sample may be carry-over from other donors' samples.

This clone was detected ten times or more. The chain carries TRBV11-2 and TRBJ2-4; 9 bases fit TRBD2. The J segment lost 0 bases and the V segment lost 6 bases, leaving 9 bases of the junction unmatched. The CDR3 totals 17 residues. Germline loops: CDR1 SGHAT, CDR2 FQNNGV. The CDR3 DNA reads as TGTGCCAGCAGAAAAGCGGGGGGACGAATAGCCAAAAACATTCAGTACTTC. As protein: CASRKAGGRIAKNIQYF. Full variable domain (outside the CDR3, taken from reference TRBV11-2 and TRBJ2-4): EAGVAQSPRYKIIEKRQSVAFWCNPISGHATLYWYQQILGQGPKLLIQFQNNGVVDDSQLPKDRFSAERLKGVDSTLKIQPAKLEDSAVYLCASRKAGGRIAKNIQYFGAGTRLSVL.

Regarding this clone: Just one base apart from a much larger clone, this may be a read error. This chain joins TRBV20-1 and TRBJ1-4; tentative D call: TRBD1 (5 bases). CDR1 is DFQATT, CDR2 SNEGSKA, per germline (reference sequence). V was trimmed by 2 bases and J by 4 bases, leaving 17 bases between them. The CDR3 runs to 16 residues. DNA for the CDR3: TGCAGTGCTAGATATCCCGGGAGGGGCTTTAATGAAAAACTGTTTTTT. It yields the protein CSARYPGRGFNEKLFF.

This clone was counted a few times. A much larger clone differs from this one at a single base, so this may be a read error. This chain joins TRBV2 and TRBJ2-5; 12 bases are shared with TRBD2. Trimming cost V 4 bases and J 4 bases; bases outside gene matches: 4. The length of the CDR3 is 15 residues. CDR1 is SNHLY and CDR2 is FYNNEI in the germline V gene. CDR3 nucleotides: TGTGCCAGCAGTGTTTCTAGCGGGGGGGCAGAGACCCAGTACTTC. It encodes CASSVSSGGAETQYF.

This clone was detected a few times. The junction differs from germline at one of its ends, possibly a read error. The CDR3 spells CSSSLSGSGSEQYF. The DNA for the CDR3 is TGTTCCAGCAGTTTATCTGGTAGCGGGAGCGAGCAGTACTTC. The rearrangement joins TRBV27 to TRBJ2-7, with 9 positions matching TRBD2. Germline V CDR1 and CDR2: MNHEY, SMNVEV (reference sequence). The CDR3 runs to 14 residues.

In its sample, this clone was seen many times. The CDR3, as DNA: TGTGCCAGTAGCCCTCTACAGGGACTCTATGGCTACACCTTC. Protein sequence: CASSPLQGLYGYTF. The chain carries TRBV19 and TRBJ1-2, with a weak D call TRBD1 (6 bases). V was trimmed by 6 bases and J by 4 bases, leaving 15 bases between them. The CDR3 loop spans 14 amino acids. The germline V gene encodes CDR1 LNHDA and CDR2 SQIVND (reference sequence).

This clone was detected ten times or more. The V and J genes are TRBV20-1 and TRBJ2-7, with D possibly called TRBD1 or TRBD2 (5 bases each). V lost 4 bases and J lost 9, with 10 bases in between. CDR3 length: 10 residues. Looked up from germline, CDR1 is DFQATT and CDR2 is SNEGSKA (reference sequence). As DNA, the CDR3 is TGCAGTGCTATAGGGGAGACGCAGTACGTC. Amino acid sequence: CSAIGETQYV.

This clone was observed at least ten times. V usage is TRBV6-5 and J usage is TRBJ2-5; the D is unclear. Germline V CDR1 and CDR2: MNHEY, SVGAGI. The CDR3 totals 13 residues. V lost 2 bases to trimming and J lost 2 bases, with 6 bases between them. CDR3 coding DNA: TGTGCCAGCAGTTACGATTTTCAAGAGACCCAGTACTTC. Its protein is CASSYDFQETQYF.

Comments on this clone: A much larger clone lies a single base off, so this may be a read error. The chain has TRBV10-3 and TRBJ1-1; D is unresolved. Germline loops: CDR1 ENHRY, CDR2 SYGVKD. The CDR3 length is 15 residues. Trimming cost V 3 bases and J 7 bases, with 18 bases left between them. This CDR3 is CAISELRPRADEAFF. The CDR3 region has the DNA TGTGCCATCAGTGAACTTCGGCCGCGAGCAGATGAAGCTTTCTTT.

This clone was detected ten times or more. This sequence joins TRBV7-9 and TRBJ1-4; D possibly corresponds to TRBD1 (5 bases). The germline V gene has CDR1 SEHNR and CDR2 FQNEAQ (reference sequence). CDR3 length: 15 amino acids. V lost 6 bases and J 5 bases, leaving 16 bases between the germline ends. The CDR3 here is CASRRRTGANEKLFF. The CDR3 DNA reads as TGTGCCAGCAGACGAAGAACTGGGGCGAATGAAAAACTGTTTTTT. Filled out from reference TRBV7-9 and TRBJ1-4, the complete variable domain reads DTGVSQNPRHKITKRGQNVTFRCDPISEHNRLYWYRQTLGQGPEFLTYFQNEAQLEKSRLLSDRFSAERPKGSFSTLEIQRTEQGDSAMYLCASRRRTGANEKLFFGSGTQLSVL.

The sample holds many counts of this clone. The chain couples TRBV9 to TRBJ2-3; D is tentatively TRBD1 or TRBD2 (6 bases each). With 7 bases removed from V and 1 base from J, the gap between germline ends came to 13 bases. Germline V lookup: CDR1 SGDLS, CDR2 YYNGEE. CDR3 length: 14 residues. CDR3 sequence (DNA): TGTGCCAGCTCAGGGGCTAGCGGCACAGATACGCAGTATTTT. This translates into CASSGASGTDTQYF. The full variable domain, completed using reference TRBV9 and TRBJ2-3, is DSGVTQTPKHLITATGQRVTLRCSPRSGDLSVYWYQQSLDQGLQFLIQYYNGEERAKGNILERFSAQQFPDLHSELNLSSLELGDSALYFCASSGASGTDTQYFGPGTRLTVL.

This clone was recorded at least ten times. CDR3 coding DNA: TGTGCCAGCAGCTCTGGACAGGGTCACGTCTACGAGCAGTACTTC. It yields the protein CASSSGQGHVYEQYF. The rearrangement uses TRBV7-6 and TRBJ2-7; TRBD1 aligns across 8 bases. The length of the CDR3 is 15 residues. Trimming removed 4 bases from V and 3 bases from J; junction bases left unmatched: 8. CDR1 and CDR2 (germline): SGHVS, FNYEAQ.

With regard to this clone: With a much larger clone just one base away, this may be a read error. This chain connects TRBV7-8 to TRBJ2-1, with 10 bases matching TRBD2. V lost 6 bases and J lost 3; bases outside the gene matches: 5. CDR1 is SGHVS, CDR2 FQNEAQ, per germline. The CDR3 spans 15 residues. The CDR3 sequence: CASRKTSGDYNEQFF. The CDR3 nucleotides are TGTGCCAGCAGAAAAACTAGCGGGGACTACAATGAGCAGTTCTTC.

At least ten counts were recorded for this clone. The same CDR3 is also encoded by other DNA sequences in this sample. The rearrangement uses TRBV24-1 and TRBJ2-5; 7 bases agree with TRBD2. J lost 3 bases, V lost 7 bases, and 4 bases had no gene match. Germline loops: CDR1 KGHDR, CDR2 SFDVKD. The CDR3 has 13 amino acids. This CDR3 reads CATREAGEETQYF. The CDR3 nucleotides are TGTGCCACCAGGGAGGCGGGAGAAGAGACCCAGTACTTC.